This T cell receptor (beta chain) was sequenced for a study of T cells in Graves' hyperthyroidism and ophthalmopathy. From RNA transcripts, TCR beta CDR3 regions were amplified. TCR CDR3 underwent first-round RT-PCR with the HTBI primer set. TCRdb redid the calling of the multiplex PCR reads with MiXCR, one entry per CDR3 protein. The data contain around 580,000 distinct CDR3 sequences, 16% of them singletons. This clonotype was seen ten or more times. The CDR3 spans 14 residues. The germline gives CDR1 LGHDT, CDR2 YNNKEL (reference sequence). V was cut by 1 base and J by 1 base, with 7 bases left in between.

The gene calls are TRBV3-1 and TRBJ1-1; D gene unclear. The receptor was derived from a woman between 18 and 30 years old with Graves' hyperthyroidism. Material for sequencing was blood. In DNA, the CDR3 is TGTGCCAGCAGCCAAGCGGGAGAGAACACTGAAGCTTTCTTT. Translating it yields CASSQAGENTEAFF. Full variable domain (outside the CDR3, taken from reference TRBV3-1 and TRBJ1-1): DTAVSQTPKYLVTQMGNDKSIKCEQNLGHDTMYWYKQDSKKFLKIMFSYNNKELIINETVPNRFSPKSPDKAHLNLHINSLELGDSAVYFCASSQAGENTEAFFGQGTRLTVV.